These 32 T cell receptor beta chains share one sample of origin, sequenced in a study of T cell clusters in autoimmune cytopenias. Each sample's input was 250 ng genomic DNA, 35,000 to 40,000 genome equivalents. TRB rearrangements were amplified by touch-down multiplex PCR with mixed TRB-A/B primers. One entry per CDR3 protein, without DNA, is what TCRdb gives after re-calling the multiplex PCR reads. Here the sample table reports about 7,300 distinct CDR3 sequences. A further study also used this sample, focusing on T cell repertoires in aging, cancer and after chemotherapy.

The sample was peripheral blood. The receptors were sampled from a human donor in good health.

This clonotype is classed as medium-sized by frequency. This chain connects TRBV19 to TRBJ2-2; TCRdb selects TRBD1, and the lack of DNA leaves this call unchecked. Germline CDR1 and CDR2: LNHDA and SQIVND (reference sequence). CDR3 size: 15 residues. The CDR3 region is CASSPRSGRTGELFF.

This chain links TRBV5-5 with TRBJ2-1; TCRdb lists TRBD1, though no DNA is available to test this call. This CDR3 is 15 amino acids long. Germline lookup yields CDR1 SGHKS and CDR2 YYEKEE (reference sequence). The CDR3 is CASSLGAAPNNEQFF.

The chain carries TRBV30 and TRBJ2-2; the TCRdb call, TRBD2, lacks DNA for checking. CDR3 size: 13 residues. Germline CDR1 GTSNPN, CDR2 SVGIG (reference sequence). The chain's CDR3 is CAYWAGGAGELFF.

This clonotype is medium-sized by frequency. The chain employs TRBV19 and TRBJ2-5; the D call from TCRdb, TRBD2, cannot be confirmed without DNA. Looked up from germline, CDR1 is LNHDA and CDR2 is SQIVND (reference sequence). The CDR3 length is 14 residues. The CDR3 protein is CASSIGPAGGTQYF.

The chain combines TRBV29-1 with TRBJ2-7. This CDR3 is 11 amino acids long. Germline CDR1 is SQVTM and CDR2 is ANQGSEA. The CDR3 region is CSALLGYEQYF.

The chain links TRBV5-5 to TRBJ1-3. This CDR3 is 14 amino acids long. Per the germline V gene, CDR1 is SGHKS and CDR2 is YYEKEE (reference sequence). The CDR3 spells CASSTGGSGNTIYF. Full variable domain (missing parts from reference TRBV5-5 and TRBJ1-3): DAGVTQSPTHLIKTRGQQVTLRCSPISGHKSVSWYQQVLGQGPQFIFQYYEKEERGRGNFPDRFSARQFPNYSSELNVNALLLGDSALYLCASSTGGSGNTIYFGEGSWLTVV.

This chain connects TRBV6-1 to TRBJ1-2. Germline CDR1 reads MNHNS; CDR2 reads SASEGT. This CDR3 is built from 13 residues. The chain's CDR3 is CASSEVFGDWTRF.

V usage is TRBV27 and J usage is TRBJ2-5; with no DNA, the TCRdb D assignment of TRBD2 cannot be verified. CDR3 length: 14 amino acids. Germline V gene data show CDR1 as MNHEY and CDR2 as SMNVEV (reference sequence). CDR3: CASFPAGRRETQYF.

This clonotype is labeled medium-sized based on frequency. The rearrangement links TRBV29-1 to TRBJ2-6. Looked up from germline, CDR1 is SQVTM and CDR2 is ANQGSEA. This CDR3 comprises 13 residues. The CDR3 sequence is CSVDRPGANVLTF.

This clonotype registers medium-sized by frequency. The rearrangement joins TRBV15 to TRBJ2-3. Germline assignment: CDR1 LNHNV and CDR2 YYDKDF (reference sequence). The CDR3 contains 13 residues. This CDR3 is CATSRDPSDTQYF.

The chain uses TRBV6-1 and TRBJ1-6. The CDR3 extends over 14 amino acids. Germline CDR1 MNHNS, CDR2 SASEGT. This chain's CDR3 is CASRAYTQNSPLHF.

The gene calls are TRBV27 and TRBJ2-3; no DNA is available, so the TRBD2 call from TCRdb remains unchecked. The CDR3 runs 14 residues. Germline lookup yields CDR1 MNHEY and CDR2 SMNVEV (reference sequence). This CDR3 reads CASSQGRRTDTQYF.

The chain joins TRBV6-5 to TRBJ1-6. This CDR3 comprises 16 residues. Germline V gene lookup returns CDR1 MNHEY and CDR2 SVGAGI. The CDR3 reads CGSSYERSSYNSPLHF.

The chain employs TRBV12-3 or TRBV12-4 and TRBJ2-7; checking the TCRdb D call of TRBD1 is not possible without DNA. The CDR3 is 14 residues long. CDR3 region: CASRVGTATYEQYF.

This rearrangement joins TRBV6-6 to TRBJ1-2; TCRdb reports TRBD1, a call that lacks DNA to check it against. The V gene's germline CDR1 is MNHNY and CDR2 SVGAGI (reference sequence). There are 13 residues in the CDR3. CDR3 loop: CASSLDRGFGYTF.

The CDR3 spells CAWSVVTANQPQHF. The chain is built from TRBV30 and TRBJ1-5. This CDR3 region has 14 residues. In germline, CDR1 is GTSNPN, CDR2 SVGIG (reference sequence).

Considering frequency, this clonotype is medium-sized. The chain uses TRBV7-9 and TRBJ2-3; no DNA is available, so the TRBD2 call from TCRdb remains unchecked. Germline V gene sequence: CDR1 SEHNR, CDR2 FQNEAQ (reference sequence). The CDR3 extends over 17 amino acids. The chain's CDR3 is CASSFRLAGERTDTQYF.

This chain links TRBV7-3 with TRBJ1-1; TCRdb returns TRBD1, unconfirmable since there is no DNA. Germline V gene sequence: CDR1 SGHTA, CDR2 FQGTGA. The length of the CDR3 is 14 residues. CDR3: CASSAQGSNTEAFF.

This clonotype registers medium-sized (0.01 to 0.1%) by frequency. This chain connects TRBV19 to TRBJ2-1; without DNA, the TCRdb call of TRBD2 cannot be checked. CDR3 length: 16 amino acids. Germline V CDR1 and CDR2: LNHDA, SQIVND (reference sequence). The CDR3 spells CASSRGLADHYNEQFF.

The rearrangement links TRBV27 to TRBJ2-2; TCRdb indicates TRBD1, and absent DNA this call remains unverified. The CDR3 length is 15 residues. CDR1 is MNHEY and CDR2 is SMNVEV in the germline V gene (reference sequence). CDR3 sequence: CASTRQGFDTGELFF.

The chain joins TRBV6-6 to TRBJ1-5. This CDR3 comprises 14 residues. Germline CDR1 is MNHNY and CDR2 is SVGAGI (reference sequence). The CDR3 sequence is CASSYGQPNQPQHF.

The rearrangement uses TRBV19 and TRBJ1-5. Germline V gene data show CDR1 as LNHDA and CDR2 as SQIVND (reference sequence). CDR3 size: 14 residues. CDR3 protein: CASSILSGNQPQHF.

V is TRBV5-1 and J is TRBJ2-5; TCRdb's assignment of TRBD1 cannot be checked, as there is no DNA. The germline gives CDR1 SGHRS, CDR2 YFSETQ. The CDR3 length is 13 residues. CDR3 amino acids: CASSDGIVETQYF.

The gene calls are TRBV6-1 and TRBJ2-7; TCRdb's D gene call, TRBD2, goes unchecked for lack of DNA. Germline V lookup: CDR1 MNHNS, CDR2 SASEGT. The CDR3 has 14 amino acids. The CDR3 is CASSTLAGVGEQYF.

V gene TRBV5-6 combines with J gene TRBJ2-2; the D gene TCRdb calls, TRBD2, cannot be checked with no DNA. This CDR3 has 16 residues. Germline V lookup: CDR1 SGHDT, CDR2 YYEEEE. The CDR3 spells CASSLSGTANTGELFF.

The chain joins TRBV10-3 to TRBJ2-1; TCRdb's D call, TRBD1, is unchecked because there is no DNA. Germline V CDR1 and CDR2: ENHRY, SYGVKD. The CDR3 consists of 12 residues. The CDR3 sequence is CAISESTGVQFF.

This chain connects TRBV5-1 to TRBJ2-2; TCRdb designates TRBD2, a call that cannot be tested without DNA. Germline CDR1 SGHRS, CDR2 YFSETQ. This CDR3 is 14 amino acids long. The CDR3 loop is CASSSANGPQGLFF.

This clonotype is labeled medium-sized (0.01 to 0.1%) based on frequency. The chain employs TRBV29-1 and TRBJ1-3; TCRdb proposes TRBD1, but this gene call is untestable without DNA. CDR3 size: 13 residues. Germline V gives CDR1 SQVTM, CDR2 ANQGSEA. The CDR3 spells CSVDRVSGNTIYF.

V and J are TRBV15 and TRBJ2-3; absent DNA, TCRdb's TRBD1 call cannot be checked. This CDR3 comprises 15 residues. Germline CDR1 and CDR2: LNHNV and YYDKDF (reference sequence). CDR3 sequence: CATSARLQGTDTQYF.

Frequency places this clonotype as medium-sized. The rearrangement links TRBV29-1 to TRBJ2-7; TCRdb indicates TRBD1, and absent DNA this call remains unverified. Germline V gene sequence: CDR1 SQVTM, CDR2 ANQGSEA. This CDR3 contains 12 residues. CDR3 sequence reads: CSVTGNTYEQYF.

The chain couples TRBV6-5 to TRBJ1-1; TCRdb picks TRBD1, but there is no DNA to check that call. CDR1 and CDR2 from the germline V gene are MNHEY and SVGAGI. CDR3 length: 16 residues. This CDR3 is CASSYSTPGVGTEAFF.

The chain joins TRBV6-1 to TRBJ2-7; as DNA is missing, the TRBD2 call by TCRdb cannot be tested. This CDR3 contains 15 residues. Germline lookup yields CDR1 MNHNS and CDR2 SASEGT. This chain's CDR3 is CASSEESGPTYEQYF.